The rows below give T cell receptor beta chains drawn from one sample of a study of T cells in Graves' hyperthyroidism and ophthalmopathy. TCRdb called the multiplex PCR reads again in MiXCR, with one record for every CDR3 protein. The sample holds 450,000 to 600,000 distinct CDR3 sequences, just under 20% seen once. Sequencing was performed on blood. These TCRs come from a man in his forties with Graves' ophthalmopathy. CDR3s include the opening cysteine and the closing phenylalanine or tryptophan. Each record gives: D gene, J gene, V gene, clone size, CDR3 DNA, CDR3 protein. A D gene is named only where the DNA matches it firmly. A clone size is listed for some rows: how often the clone was seen (once, few, many), or a class if it is expanded.

d_call: TRBD1; j_call: TRBJ2-1; v_call: TRBV18; clone_size: -; cdr3_nt: TGTGCCAGCTCACCACCGACAGGGGGCAACTACAATGAGCAGTTCTTC; cdr3_aa: CASSPPTGGNYNEQFF
d_call: TRBD1; j_call: TRBJ2-7; v_call: TRBV18; clone_size: many; cdr3_nt: TGTGCCAGCTCATGGGGGACAGGAGACTACGAGCAGTACTTC; cdr3_aa: CASSWGTGDYEQYF
d_call: -; j_call: TRBJ2-1; v_call: TRBV12-3/TRBV12-4; clone_size: few; cdr3_nt: TGTGCCAGCAGAACCCAGGGGCACAATGAGCAGTTCTTC; cdr3_aa: CASRTQGHNEQFF
d_call: -; j_call: TRBJ2-5; v_call: TRBV12-3/TRBV12-4; clone_size: few; cdr3_nt: TGTGCCAGCAGCCCGGGGGTTAGCGGAGAGACCCAGTACTTC; cdr3_aa: CASSPGVSGETQYF
d_call: -; j_call: TRBJ1-2; v_call: TRBV12-3/TRBV12-4; clone_size: many; cdr3_nt: TGTGCCAGCAGTTTATCGAGTAACTATGGCTACACCTTC; cdr3_aa: CASSLSSNYGYTF
d_call: TRBD2; j_call: TRBJ2-3; v_call: TRBV18; clone_size: many; cdr3_nt: TGTGCCAGCTCACCGACTGCGGGGGGCACAGATACGCAGTATTTT; cdr3_aa: CASSPTAGGTDTQYF
d_call: -; j_call: TRBJ2-1; v_call: TRBV7-9; clone_size: -; cdr3_nt: TGTGCCAGCAGCTTAGCGCAGACCTACAATGAGCAGTTCTTC; cdr3_aa: CASSLAQTYNEQFF
d_call: TRBD1; j_call: TRBJ2-7; v_call: TRBV2; clone_size: many; cdr3_nt: TGTGCCAGCCGACAGGGACCCTACGAGCAGTACTTC; cdr3_aa: CASRQGPYEQYF
d_call: -; j_call: TRBJ2-3; v_call: TRBV7-2; clone_size: many; cdr3_nt: TGTGCCAGCAGCTGGACCACAGATACGCAGTATTTT; cdr3_aa: CASSWTTDTQYF
d_call: TRBD2; j_call: TRBJ2-5; v_call: TRBV18; clone_size: -; cdr3_nt: TGTGCCAGCTCACGGCCGGCTAGCGGGGACCAAGAGACCCAGTACTTC; cdr3_aa: CASSRPASGDQETQYF
d_call: -; j_call: TRBJ1-2; v_call: TRBV30; clone_size: many; cdr3_nt: TGTGCCTGGAGTGTTGGGGGGAGTTATGGCTACACCTTC; cdr3_aa: CAWSVGGSYGYTF
d_call: -; j_call: TRBJ1-2; v_call: TRBV4-3; clone_size: few; cdr3_nt: TGCGCCAGCAGCCAAGAACCAGGCCTCTATGGCTACACCTTC; cdr3_aa: CASSQEPGLYGYTF
d_call: TRBD1; j_call: TRBJ1-5; v_call: TRBV29-1; clone_size: -; cdr3_nt: TGCAGCGTTGGAGGGGGCATCGATCAGCCCCAGCATTTT; cdr3_aa: CSVGGGIDQPQHF
d_call: TRBD1; j_call: TRBJ2-6; v_call: TRBV20-1; clone_size: -; cdr3_nt: TGCAGTGCTAGGGCGGACAGGGGGGCCACTGGGGCCAACGTCCTGACTTTC; cdr3_aa: CSARADRGATGANVLTF
d_call: TRBD2; j_call: TRBJ2-7; v_call: TRBV11-2; clone_size: -; cdr3_nt: TGTGCCAGCAGCTTGGGGGGGACTCTTCTCTACGAGCAGTACTTC; cdr3_aa: CASSLGGTLLYEQYF
d_call: TRBD1; j_call: TRBJ2-3; v_call: TRBV30; clone_size: many; cdr3_nt: TGTGCCTGGAGTGGGGACAGGGAAGATACGCAGTATTTT; cdr3_aa: CAWSGDREDTQYF
d_call: -; j_call: TRBJ2-5; v_call: TRBV5-1; clone_size: many; cdr3_nt: TGCGCCAGCAGCTTGAAGGCAGGGACGGAGACCCAGTACTTC; cdr3_aa: CASSLKAGTETQYF
d_call: -; j_call: TRBJ1-4; v_call: TRBV29-1; clone_size: -; cdr3_nt: TGCAGCGTTGAAGGGGTTCTTCCAAAGGAAAAACTGTTTTTT; cdr3_aa: CSVEGVLPKEKLFF
d_call: -; j_call: TRBJ1-5; v_call: TRBV19; clone_size: -; cdr3_nt: TGTGCCAGTCGAGAGGGAACGGGCGGCAATCAGCCCCAGCATTTT; cdr3_aa: CASREGTGGNQPQHF
d_call: -; j_call: TRBJ2-5; v_call: TRBV19; clone_size: -; cdr3_nt: TGTGCCAGTAGTATAGGAGGAACTACAGGGCGAGAGACCCAGTACTTC; cdr3_aa: CASSIGGTTGRETQYF
d_call: -; j_call: TRBJ2-3; v_call: TRBV14; clone_size: many; cdr3_nt: TGTGCCAGCAGCCAAGAAACAGGGTATAGGTACACAGATACGCAGTATTTT; cdr3_aa: CASSQETGYRYTDTQYF
d_call: -; j_call: TRBJ1-4; v_call: TRBV6-1; clone_size: few; cdr3_nt: TGTGCCAGCAGTTATGGGAGATTCAGTGAAAAACTGTTTTTT; cdr3_aa: CASSYGRFSEKLFF
d_call: -; j_call: TRBJ1-2; v_call: TRBV28; clone_size: many; cdr3_nt: TGTGCCAGCACCTCCGGAGGGGGAAACTATGGCTACACCTTC; cdr3_aa: CASTSGGGNYGYTF
d_call: -; j_call: TRBJ2-3; v_call: TRBV7-7; clone_size: many; cdr3_nt: TGTGCTAGCAGCGCGACAGCCGCCGGAGATACGCAGTATTTT; cdr3_aa: CASSATAAGDTQYF
d_call: TRBD1; j_call: TRBJ1-1; v_call: TRBV28; clone_size: -; cdr3_nt: TGTGCCAGCAGGACAGGGGGCCCCACTGAAGCTTTCTTT; cdr3_aa: CASRTGGPTEAFF
d_call: TRBD2; j_call: TRBJ2-5; v_call: TRBV7-9; clone_size: -; cdr3_nt: TGTGCCAGCAGCTTCCGGGACTACAAAGAGACCCAGTACTTC; cdr3_aa: CASSFRDYKETQYF
d_call: TRBD1; j_call: TRBJ1-2; v_call: TRBV5-1; clone_size: -; cdr3_nt: TGCGCCAGCAGCGCAACCGGGACAGGGCCTGGCTACACCTTC; cdr3_aa: CASSATGTGPGYTF
d_call: TRBD1; j_call: TRBJ2-5; v_call: TRBV29-1; clone_size: -; cdr3_nt: TGCAGCGTGAGCTCGGGAGGACAGGGGTGGCAAGAGACCCAGTACTTC; cdr3_aa: CSVSSGGQGWQETQYF
d_call: TRBD1; j_call: TRBJ1-2; v_call: TRBV29-1; clone_size: -; cdr3_nt: TGCAGCGTATCTCAGGGGGCGACTGAGGAAGGCTACACCTTC; cdr3_aa: CSVSQGATEEGYTF
d_call: -; j_call: TRBJ1-5; v_call: TRBV2; clone_size: few; cdr3_nt: TGTGCCAGCAGTGAGGGGTTGGTAAGCAATCAGCCCCAGCATTTT; cdr3_aa: CASSEGLVSNQPQHF
d_call: TRBD1; j_call: TRBJ2-7; v_call: TRBV10-3; clone_size: once; cdr3_nt: TGTGCCATCAGTGATTTGGACAGGGGGGGAACCTACGAGCAGTACTTC; cdr3_aa: CAISDLDRGGTYEQYF
d_call: -; j_call: TRBJ1-2; v_call: TRBV6-1; clone_size: few; cdr3_nt: TGTGCCACCAGAGGTTCGAGCTCATGGCATGGCTACACCTTC; cdr3_aa: CATRGSSSWHGYTF
d_call: -; j_call: TRBJ2-7; v_call: TRBV28; clone_size: many; cdr3_nt: TGTGCCAGCAGTTTACCAAGAGCCCCCCGCTCCTACGAGCAGTACTTC; cdr3_aa: CASSLPRAPRSYEQYF
d_call: -; j_call: TRBJ1-5; v_call: TRBV12-3/TRBV12-4; clone_size: many; cdr3_nt: TGTGCCAGCAGTATCGGACTAATAGGCAATCAGCCCCAGCATTTT; cdr3_aa: CASSIGLIGNQPQHF
d_call: -; j_call: TRBJ2-4; v_call: TRBV27; clone_size: many; cdr3_nt: TGTGCCAGCACCCAAATCCCAGGGTCAGACATTCAGTACTTC; cdr3_aa: CASTQIPGSDIQYF
d_call: -; j_call: TRBJ2-3; v_call: TRBV28; clone_size: -; cdr3_nt: TGTGCCAGCAGTCAAGGACTTCACGGGTATTTT; cdr3_aa: CASSQGLHGYF
d_call: -; j_call: TRBJ1-2; v_call: TRBV19; clone_size: -; cdr3_nt: TGTGCCAGTAGTATCGGCCAGTATGGCTACACCTTC; cdr3_aa: CASSIGQYGYTF
d_call: -; j_call: TRBJ1-3; v_call: TRBV5-6; clone_size: -; cdr3_nt: TGTGCCAGCAGCCGGGACGACGGAAACACCATATATTTT; cdr3_aa: CASSRDDGNTIYF
d_call: TRBD1; j_call: TRBJ2-1; v_call: TRBV7-9; clone_size: many; cdr3_nt: TGTGCCAGCAGCTTAGTGCAGGGGGCGTCTCAAGAGCAGTTCTTC; cdr3_aa: CASSLVQGASQEQFF
d_call: TRBD2; j_call: TRBJ2-3; v_call: TRBV28; clone_size: -; cdr3_nt: TGTGCCAGCAGCGGGACTAGCCCCGCTATTGCGCAGTATTTT; cdr3_aa: CASSGTSPAIAQYF
d_call: TRBD2; j_call: TRBJ2-7; v_call: TRBV2; clone_size: few; cdr3_nt: TGTGCCAGCTTTCGGGGGGTTAGCGTTGGCCACGAGCAGTACTTC; cdr3_aa: CASFRGVSVGHEQYF
d_call: TRBD2; j_call: TRBJ2-7; v_call: TRBV10-3; clone_size: many; cdr3_nt: TGTGCCAACTCCCCGGGGGCTAGCGGGCAGAACGAGCAGTACTTC; cdr3_aa: CANSPGASGQNEQYF
d_call: TRBD1; j_call: TRBJ1-1; v_call: TRBV12-3/TRBV12-4; clone_size: -; cdr3_nt: TGTGCCAGCAGTAAGACAGGGGGCGCGGACACTGAAGCTTTCTTT; cdr3_aa: CASSKTGGADTEAFF
d_call: TRBD2; j_call: TRBJ2-1; v_call: TRBV19; clone_size: few; cdr3_nt: TGTGCCAGTAGTCCCCGACCGGGGCCGGGGGGTTGGAATGAGCAGTTCTTC; cdr3_aa: CASSPRPGPGGWNEQFF
d_call: -; j_call: TRBJ1-1; v_call: TRBV2; clone_size: few; cdr3_nt: TGTGCCAGCACCCGCCGCCAGGGTGAGACTGAAGCTTTCTTT; cdr3_aa: CASTRRQGETEAFF
d_call: TRBD1; j_call: TRBJ1-6; v_call: TRBV6-1; clone_size: few; cdr3_nt: TGTGCCAGCACCGCTGGGGCAGGGGGCTTTTCACCCCTCCACTTT; cdr3_aa: CASTAGAGGFSPLHF
d_call: -; j_call: TRBJ2-1; v_call: TRBV10-3; clone_size: few; cdr3_nt: TGTGCCAGCACGGAGGGGGCGGGGGCCGGCTACAATGAGCAGTTCTTC; cdr3_aa: CASTEGAGAGYNEQFF
d_call: -; j_call: TRBJ2-5; v_call: TRBV27; clone_size: many; cdr3_nt: TGTGCCAGCAGATTGGGGACTGTCCAAGAGACCCAGTACTTC; cdr3_aa: CASRLGTVQETQYF
d_call: -; j_call: TRBJ1-1; v_call: TRBV19; clone_size: -; cdr3_nt: TGTGCCAGTAGTATCGGCGAGAACACTGAAGCTTTCTTT; cdr3_aa: CASSIGENTEAFF
d_call: TRBD2; j_call: TRBJ2-5; v_call: TRBV12-3/TRBV12-4; clone_size: -; cdr3_nt: TGTGCCAGCAGCGACGAAGGACTAGCGGGAGGGGCGGAGACCCAGTACTTC; cdr3_aa: CASSDEGLAGGAETQYF